What follows are 3 T cell receptor beta chains derived from one specimen sequenced in a study of blood T cell repertoires in COVID-19. TCRdb keeps only in-frame clones here, not all; method: immunoSEQ multiplex PCR. The sample includes fewer than 90,000 clones, approximately 86% of them seen just once. Sequenced input: peripheral blood. Receptors were obtained from a male donor with acute or convalescent COVID-19.

This clone was observed a few times. The rearrangement joins TRBV19 to TRBJ1-2; 9 positions agree with TRBD1. CDR3 length: 14 residues. CDR1 LNHDA and CDR2 SQIVND come from the germline V gene (reference sequence). V lost 10 bases to trimming and J lost 4 bases; unmatched junction nucleotides: 10. This CDR3 is CATSGQGIIYGYTF. The CDR3 nucleotides are TGTGCCACCTCGGGACAGGGAATTATCTATGGCTACACCTTC.

This sequence joins TRBV25-1 and TRBJ1-4; 9 bases are a match to TRBD1. J was trimmed by 5 bases and V by 5 bases; bases with no gene match: 6. The CDR3 length is 15 residues. The V gene's germline CDR1 is MGHDK and CDR2 SYGVNS. CDR3 loop: CASSIPGTGNEKLFF. CDR3 coding DNA: TGTGCCAGCAGTATCCCCGGGACAGGGAATGAAAAACTGTTTTTT.

The chain couples TRBV9 to TRBJ1-6, with D hard to call. Looked up from germline, CDR1 is SGDLS and CDR2 is YYNGEE. The CDR3 is 17 amino acids. V shed 0 bases and J shed 0 bases, with 10 bases lying between them. The CDR3 DNA is TGTGCCAGCAGCGTAGCCCCCCGTAGCTCCTATAATTCACCCCTCCACTTT. Its translation: CASSVAPRSSYNSPLHF.